The rows below give T cell receptor beta chains drawn from one sample of a study of T-cell reconstitution after alpha-beta-depleted transplantation in children. MiXCR was run by TCRdb on the PCR reads, yielding one entry per CDR3 protein. The table shows about 350,000 distinct CDR3 sequences, with roughly 14% occurring only once. Material: PBMCs, obtained from the stem cell graft. The receptors here all came from a human donor who donated a stem cell graft to a child with Fanconi anemia. Each CDR3 is given with its conserved first and last residue. A D gene is named only where the DNA matches it firmly. Expanded clones get a size class; other rows say once, few or many, or leave the size out.

few | TRBJ1-2 | NA | TRBV28 | TGTGCCAGCAGTGCCGGTGTGTACTATGGCTACACCTTC | CASSAGVYYGYTF
few | TRBJ2-2 | NA | TRBV5-1 | TGCGCCAGCAGCACAGGCCAAACCGGGGAGCTGTTTTTT | CASSTGQTGELFF
few | TRBJ2-3 | NA | TRBV4-3 | TGCGCCAGCAGCCCTGGTACAGGACACCCTAGCACAGATACGCAGTATTTT | CASSPGTGHPSTDTQYF
many | TRBJ1-1 | TRBD1 | TRBV28 | TGTGCCAGCAGTCCACAGGGGGGGTCTGAAGCTTTCTTT | CASSPQGGSEAFF
NA | TRBJ1-1 | NA | TRBV20-1 | TGCAGTTCGGAGACGTTTCCCGGTGAAGCTTTCTTT | CSSETFPGEAFF
many | TRBJ2-5 | NA | TRBV9 | TGTGCCAGCAGCGTATCGGGGGTTGGTGGAGAGACCCAGTACTTC | CASSVSGVGGETQYF
NA | TRBJ1-1 | NA | TRBV7-2 | TGTGCCAGCAGCCCGATCCTGGTGGGGATGGCTTTCTTT | CASSPILVGMAFF
few | TRBJ1-1 | TRBD1 | TRBV15 | TGTGCCACCAGCAGAGATCGTGGACAGGGGCTGAACACTGAAGCTTTCTTT | CATSRDRGQGLNTEAFF
many | TRBJ1-1 | NA | TRBV7-2 | TGTGCCAGCAGCTTACAGTACACTGAAGCTTTCTTT | CASSLQYTEAFF
many | TRBJ2-5 | TRBD1 | TRBV29-1 | TGCAGCGTTCTACAGGGGGCGGACGAGACCCAGTACTTC | CSVLQGADETQYF
few | TRBJ1-2 | TRBD1 | TRBV6-5 | TGTGCCAGCAGCCGTGACAGGGGGTCCCTCTATGGCTACACCTTC | CASSRDRGSLYGYTF
NA | TRBJ1-2 | TRBD1 | TRBV3-1 | TGTGCCAGCAGCCTGGACAGGATCTATGGCTACACCTTC | CASSLDRIYGYTF
NA | TRBJ1-2 | TRBD1 | TRBV20-1 | TGCAGTGCTTGGGGAGGGCAGGGGGGATATGGCTACACCTTC | CSAWGGQGGYGYTF
NA | TRBJ1-6 | NA | TRBV10-2 | TGCGCCAGCAGTGAGTCGGGCGGGGGGCGGAATTCACCCCTCCACTTT | CASSESGGGRNSPLHF
many | TRBJ1-5 | TRBD1 | TRBV5-6 | TGTGCCAGCAGCTTGGGGACAGGGGAATTTGGCAATCAGCCCCAGCATTTT | CASSLGTGEFGNQPQHF
NA | TRBJ2-1 | NA | TRBV12-3/TRBV12-4 | TGTGCCAGCAGACAGGGAATCTCAGAGCAGTTCTTC | CASRQGISEQFF
NA | TRBJ1-2 | NA | TRBV7-9 | TGTGCCAGCAGCTCTTCGGCTAGATTTAACTATGGCTACACCTTC | CASSSSARFNYGYTF
many | TRBJ1-2 | NA | TRBV6-5 | TGTGCCAGCAGTTATTTGGTCGGCGGGGGAGGCTACACCTTC | CASSYLVGGGGYTF
many | TRBJ1-1 | NA | TRBV28 | TGTGCCAGCAGCCTGACCACTGAAGCTTTCTTT | CASSLTTEAFF
NA | TRBJ1-1 | NA | TRBV6-5 | TGTGCCAGCAGTTACGTCTTTTCGTGGGGAAACACTGAAGCTTTCTTT | CASSYVFSWGNTEAFF
few | TRBJ2-6 | NA | TRBV4-3 | TGCGCCAGCAGCCAAGATCTGGGGCTCGGGGCCAACGTCCTGACTTTC | CASSQDLGLGANVLTF
NA | TRBJ1-2 | NA | TRBV29-1 | TGCAGCGTTCGGCAGGGGAAATATGGCTACACCTTC | CSVRQGKYGYTF
many | TRBJ2-1 | NA | TRBV10-3 | TGTGCCATCAGTGGCGACAGTTACTCCTACAATGAGCAGTTCTTC | CAISGDSYSYNEQFF
NA | TRBJ1-2 | TRBD1 | TRBV20-1 | TGCAGTGCTAGTTGGACAGGGGGCGATTATGGCTACACCTTC | CSASWTGGDYGYTF
NA | TRBJ2-3 | TRBD2 | TRBV7-2 | TGTGCCAGCAGCACTCTAGCGGGAAACACAGATACGCAGTATTTT | CASSTLAGNTDTQYF
few | TRBJ2-3 | NA | TRBV9 | TGTGCCAGCAGCGTAGGGGCAGCTTCGGATACGCAGTATTTT | CASSVGAASDTQYF
many | TRBJ2-6 | NA | TRBV29-1 | TGCAGCGTTGAGTTCCCTGGGGCCAACGTCCTGACTTTC | CSVEFPGANVLTF